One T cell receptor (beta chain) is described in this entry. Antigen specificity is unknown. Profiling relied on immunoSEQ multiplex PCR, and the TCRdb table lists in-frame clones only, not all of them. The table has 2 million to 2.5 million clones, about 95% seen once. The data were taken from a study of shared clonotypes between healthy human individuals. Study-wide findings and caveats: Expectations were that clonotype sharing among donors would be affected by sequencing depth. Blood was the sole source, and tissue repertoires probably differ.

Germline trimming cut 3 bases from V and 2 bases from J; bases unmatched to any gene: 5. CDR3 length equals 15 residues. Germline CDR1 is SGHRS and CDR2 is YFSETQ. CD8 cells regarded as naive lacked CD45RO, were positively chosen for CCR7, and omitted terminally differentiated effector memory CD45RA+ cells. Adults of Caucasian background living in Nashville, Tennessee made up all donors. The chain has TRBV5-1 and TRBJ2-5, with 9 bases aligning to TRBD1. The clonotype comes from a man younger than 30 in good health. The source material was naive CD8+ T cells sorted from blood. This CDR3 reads CASSSGTGLQETQYF. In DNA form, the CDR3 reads TGCGCCAGCAGCTCTGGGACAGGGCTACAAGAGACCCAGTACTTC.